This T cell receptor beta chain is drawn from a study of T cells in Graves' hyperthyroidism and ophthalmopathy. Looking at the study overall: Peripheral blood was drawn at first diagnosis, prior to all treatment.

This clonotype has ten or more counts. The antigen remains unidentified. There were TCR beta CDR3 regions amplified from RNA transcripts. The HTBI primer set was used in a first-round RT-PCR of the TCR CDR3. A single record per CDR3 protein comes from TCRdb applying MiXCR to the multiplex PCR reads. The sample carries 550,000 to 650,000 distinct CDR3 sequences, approximately 15% recorded once. The CDR3 is 17 residues long. V gave up 3 bases and J gave up 4 bases, with 19 bases separating them. CDR1 and CDR2 (germline): MNHEY, SVGAGI. Broader study findings: Most clonotypes expanded in thyroid above 0.001 were likewise present in blood.

Uncontrolled infection, other autoimmune disease, pregnancy or lactation led to exclusion. The receptor's source is a woman younger than 45 with Graves' hyperthyroidism that later progressed to Graves' ophthalmopathy. The V gene is TRBV6-5, the J gene TRBJ1-5, with D perhaps TRBD1 (6 bases). Sequencing was performed on blood. Here the CDR3 DNA reads TGTGCCAGCAGTTATCGGCCACAGGGCGTGGGGAATCAGCCCCAGCATTTT. Encoded protein: CASSYRPQGVGNQPQHF.